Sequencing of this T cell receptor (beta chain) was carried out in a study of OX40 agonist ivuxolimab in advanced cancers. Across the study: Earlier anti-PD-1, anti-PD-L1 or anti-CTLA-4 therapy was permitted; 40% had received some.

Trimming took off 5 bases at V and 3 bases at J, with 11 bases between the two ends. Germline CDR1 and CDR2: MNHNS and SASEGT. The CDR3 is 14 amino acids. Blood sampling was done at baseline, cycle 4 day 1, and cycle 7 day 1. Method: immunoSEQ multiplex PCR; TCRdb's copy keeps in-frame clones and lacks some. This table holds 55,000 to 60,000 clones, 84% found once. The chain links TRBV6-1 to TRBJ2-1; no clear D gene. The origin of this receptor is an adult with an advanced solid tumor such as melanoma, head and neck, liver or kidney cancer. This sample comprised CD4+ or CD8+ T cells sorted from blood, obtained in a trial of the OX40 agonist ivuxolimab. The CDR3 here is CASSILDFYNEQFF. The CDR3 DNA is TGTGCCAGCAGTATCCTAGATTTCTACAATGAGCAGTTCTTC.